This T cell receptor (beta chain) was sequenced in a study of blood T cell repertoires in COVID-19. Study-level background: PBMCs, B-cell-depleted T cells, or T cells were the source of the cDNA or gDNA that made up the material.

Here immunoSEQ multiplex PCR was the method, and the copy in TCRdb shows in-frame clones only, minus some. This sample has around 150,000 clones, with more than 80% found just once. The CDR3 spans 12 residues. V lost 4 bases, J lost 12 bases, and 12 bases lay in between. The specimen was peripheral blood. This chain connects TRBV12-3 or TRBV12-4 to TRBJ1-4, with D tentatively TRBD1 (5 bases). This TCR derives from a human donor in a cohort sampled during active COVID-19. CDR3 protein: CASSSGAEELFF. The CDR3 nucleotides read TGTGCCAGCAGTTCTGGGGCTGAGGAACTGTTTTTT.